These 17 T cell receptor beta chains were sequenced from one sample in a study of control samples from healthy donors and cancer patients (dated by TCRdb to 2018 to 2021). The library relied on the immunoSEQ multiplex PCR assay. Imported from immuneACCESS, the table was reduced by TCRdb to in-frame sequences with V and J called. These copies leave out some clones; in studies compared against another copy, an unresolved V gene accounts for under half, and the cause of the remainder is not known. This sample has about 100,000 clones in its table, and approximately 84% of those were observed once. The top ten constitute about 18% of the sample. The sample was blood. The receptors derive from a woman aged 45-65 years in good health.

The chain combines TRBV7-3 with TRBJ1-1; D is unresolved. The V and J ends lost 7 bases and 4 bases respectively, with 13 bases between them. Germline CDR1 is SGHTA and CDR2 is FQGTGA. The CDR3 length is 13 residues. CDR3 loop: CASTSGVGTEAFF. CDR3 nucleotides: TGTGCCAGCACCTCTGGGGTTGGCACTGAAGCTTTCTTT.

The chain recombines TRBV4-1 with TRBJ2-1, with 7 bases that match TRBD1. Unmatched junction bases numbered 6, after V lost 1 base and J lost 0 bases. CDR1 is MGHRA and CDR2 is YSYEKL in the germline V gene. The length of the CDR3 is 17 residues. CDR3 nucleotide sequence: TGCGCCAGCAGCCAAGTACAGGGGATGAACTCCTACAATGAGCAGTTCTTC. Residues: CASSQVQGMNSYNEQFF.

The chain employs TRBV23-1 and TRBJ2-7; 7 nucleotides align to TRBD1. TRBV23-1 belongs to the ORF category, with a function that is uncertain. V lost 0 bases and J lost 3; bases outside the gene matches: 2. The CDR3 extends over 14 amino acids. The CDR3: CASSQSRDSYEQYV. CDR3 DNA sequence: TGCGCCAGCAGTCAATCTCGGGACAGCTACGAGCAGTACGTC.

The chain links TRBV24-1 to TRBJ2-2; D unresolved. This CDR3 comprises 15 residues. V was shortened by 2 bases and J by 0 bases, with 6 bases between the two germline ends. The V gene's germline CDR1 is KGHDR and CDR2 SFDVKD. The CDR3 here is CATSDWNPNTGELFF. CDR3 DNA: TGTGCCACCAGTGATTGGAACCCGAACACCGGGGAGCTGTTTTTT.

The chain combines TRBV7-9 with TRBJ2-3, with 10 bases that match TRBD2. The V gene end was trimmed by 4 bases and the J gene end by 1 base; junction bases not matched to a gene: 5. The CDR3 extends over 16 amino acids. CDR1 SEHNR and CDR2 FQNEAQ come from the germline V gene (reference sequence). The CDR3 here is CASSSQAGGGTDTQYF. The CDR3 bases are TGTGCCAGCAGCTCCCAAGCGGGGGGGGGCACAGATACGCAGTATTTT.

The chain is built from TRBV2 and TRBJ1-6, with a tentative D call TRBD1 (5 bases). The ends were cut back, 7 bases at V and 2 bases at J, with 12 bases in the middle. Germline V gene data show CDR1 as SNHLY and CDR2 as FYNNEI. This CDR3 contains 15 residues. Here the CDR3 reads CASTAGTAYNSPLHF. The DNA for the CDR3 is TGTGCCAGCACCGCGGGGACGGCCTATAATTCACCCCTCCACTTT.

This chain joins TRBV6-5 and TRBJ1-1; 9 bases map to TRBD1. The CDR3 has 15 residues. Germline trimming cut 8 bases from V and 4 bases from J; bases unmatched to any gene: 11. The germline gives CDR1 MNHEY, CDR2 SVGAGI. The CDR3 DNA reads as TGTGCCAGCGGGCAGACAGGGGGTGGTAGCACTGAAGCTTTCTTT. Translation gives CASGQTGGGSTEAFF.

The genes are TRBV7-2 and TRBJ2-6, with D hard to call. The V end lost 2 bases, the J end lost 11 bases, and 7 bases lay between the germline ends. The CDR3 covers 12 residues. Germline CDR1 SGHTA, CDR2 FQGNSA. The CDR3 loop reads CASSLSPYVLTF. DNA of the CDR3: TGTGCCAGCAGCTTATCTCCCTACGTCCTGACTTTC.

The rearrangement links TRBV19 to TRBJ1-3; D not resolved. Germline CDR1 LNHDA, CDR2 SQIVND (reference sequence). This CDR3 region has 16 residues. V was shortened by 6 bases and J by 2 bases, with 17 bases between the two germline ends. In DNA, the CDR3 is TGTGCCAGTAGGCCAAGGACGGGGAACCCTGGAAACACCATATATTTT. Protein: CASRPRTGNPGNTIYF.

In this sample, this clone turned up a few times. The chain has TRBV6-5 and TRBJ1-1, with D unclear. The V and J ends lost 1 base and 13 bases respectively, with 16 bases between them. Germline-derived CDR1 and CDR2 are MNHEY and SVGAGI. The CDR3 has 13 amino acids. The CDR3 region is CASSYWTSEVGFF. Here the CDR3 DNA reads TGTGCCAGCAGTTACTGGACCAGCGAAGTAGGTTTCTTT.

The chain employs TRBV6-5 and TRBJ2-3; 8 bases map to TRBD2. This CDR3 spans 15 amino acids. Germline trimming cut 6 bases from V and 2 bases from J; bases unmatched to any gene: 7. The germline V gene has CDR1 MNHEY and CDR2 SVGAGI. The CDR3 spells CASRLAGGPTDTQYF. The DNA of the CDR3 is TGTGCCAGCAGACTCGCGGGGGGACCCACAGATACGCAGTATTTT.

This clone occurred a few times. CDR3 in DNA: TGTGCCAGCAGCTGGACCGGGACAGGGAACGTCGAGCAGTACGTC. Its translation: CASSWTGTGNVEQYV. J is TRBJ2-7 and V is TRBV5-8; TRBD1 matches at 9 bases. Germline V lookup: CDR1 SGHTS, CDR2 YDEGEE. J was trimmed by 6 bases and V by 3 bases; bases with no gene match: 10. The CDR3 is 15 residues long.

This chain links TRBV19 with TRBJ1-5; TRBD1 aligns across 7 bases. V lost 1 base to trimming and J lost 6 bases; unmatched junction nucleotides: 6. Per germline, CDR1 LNHDA and CDR2 SQIVND (reference sequence). The CDR3 is 15 residues long. Written as DNA, the CDR3 is TGTGCCAGTAGTATAGGGGACAGCCCTGGTCAGCCCCAGCATTTT. As protein: CASSIGDSPGQPQHF. Supplemented by reference TRBV19 and TRBJ1-5, the full variable domain reads DGGITQSPKYLFRKEGQNVTLSCEQNLNHDAMYWYRQDPGQGLRLIYYSQIVNDFQKGDIAEGYSVSREKKESFPLTVTSAQKNPTAFYLCASSIGDSPGQPQHFGDGTRLSIL.

The chain carries TRBV10-1 and TRBJ2-2; 8 bases map to TRBD1. With 7 bases clipped from V and 6 bases from J, the junction kept 7 bases outside the gene matches. CDR3 length: 14 amino acids. Germline V lookup: CDR1 WNHNN, CDR2 SYGVQD (reference sequence). The chain's CDR3 is CASNSGQGAGELFF. The DNA for the CDR3 is TGCGCCAGCAATTCTGGACAGGGCGCCGGGGAGCTGTTTTTT.

The chain carries TRBV1 and TRBJ2-3; the table's D call, TRBD2, was not checked against the DNA. TRBV1 is a pseudogene locus. The CDR3 is made up of 19 amino acids. The CDR3 DNA reads TGCACCAGCAGCCAAGAACACCACCCGGGACTCAGGAGGTCAGATACGCAGTATTTT. Protein: CTSSQEHHPGLRRSDTQYF.

This clone was observed a single time. The chain couples TRBV6-5 to TRBJ1-5; a possible D gene is TRBD1 (5 bases). Per the germline V gene, CDR1 is MNHEY and CDR2 is SVGAGI. There are 15 residues in the CDR3. V dropped 6 bases and J dropped 2 bases, with 14 bases sitting between them. The CDR3 is CASSPGRVGNQPQHF. The CDR3 region has the DNA TGTGCCAGCAGCCCGGGACGGGTTGGCAATCAGCCCCAGCATTTT.

The CDR3 DNA reads as TGTGCCAGCAGCTTTTTCTGGGGTGAGGTAAACACTGAAGCTTTCTTT. Protein sequence: CASSFFWGEVNTEAFF. V and J are TRBV13 and TRBJ1-1; D is unresolved. The V and J ends lost 3 bases and 2 bases respectively, with 16 bases between them. Germline assignment: CDR1 PRHDT and CDR2 FYEKMQ (reference sequence). There are 16 residues in the CDR3.